This record covers a single TCR beta chain. Its antigen is currently unknown. This sample was included in a study of regulatory T cells in long-lasting Graves disease. Study findings and constraints: The number of shared public clonotypes was higher in persistent patients (fewer than 3,000) than new patients (around 890). Persistent disease was associated with favored TRBV28 usage and with favored use of TRBJ1-2 and TRBJ2-5.

This CDR3 comprises 15 residues. Germline assignment: CDR1 MNHEY and CDR2 SMNVEV (reference sequence). V dropped 5 bases and J dropped 3 bases, with 16 bases sitting between them. The time point was: persistent/refractory GD, antithyroid drugs over 5 years with positive TRAb. From RNA extracted from PBMCs, the TCR library was made. Investigators report Graves' disease was diagnosed under American Thyroid Association guidelines. CDR3-region Arm-PCR and iRepertoire HTBI primers produced the TCR beta libraries. From the multiplex PCR reads, TCRdb called clonotypes with MiXCR, one entry per CDR3 protein. Among roughly 500,000 distinct CDR3 sequences listed, 20% to 25% were seen once.

This TCR came from a female donor with Graves disease. Sample: peripheral blood mononuclear cells (PBMCs), taken when the disease was refractory, from a patient treated with antithyroid drugs. This chain joins TRBV27 and TRBJ1-1, with D possibly being TRBD1 (6 bases). This chain's CDR3 is CASSGPGGEDTEAFF. CDR3 bases: TGTGCCAGCAGTGGCCCGGGGGGCGAAGACACTGAAGCTTTCTTT.